These 29 T cell receptor beta chains share one sample of origin, sequenced in a study of T-cell memory formation after mild COVID-19. TCRdb fed the 5' RACE reads into MiXCR, producing one record per CDR3 protein. This sample has about 430,000 distinct CDR3 sequences, with approximately 25% found just once. The sequenced material came from PBMCs or a T cell subset sorted from them (not recorded which). These receptors were taken from an adult woman who had mild COVID-19 (a few samples of this study predate the infection). Cell type and time point are not known.

This clonotype was seen more than once but under ten times. The rearrangement links TRBV7-3 to TRBJ2-2, with 7 nucleotides matching TRBD2. Germline CDR1 reads SGHTA; CDR2 reads FQGTGA. The CDR3 has 15 amino acids. The junction had 5 bases not matched to a gene; V was cut back by 4 bases and J by 3 bases. Here the CDR3 reads CASSSGLGDTGELFF. The CDR3 nucleotides are TGTGCCAGCAGCTCCGGACTAGGCGACACCGGGGAGCTGTTTTTT.

In its sample, this clonotype was seen a few times. The chain is built from TRBV14 and TRBJ2-5; TRBD1 might be the D (6 bases). V was clipped by 2 bases and J by 4 bases, with 14 bases between them. Germline lookup yields CDR1 SGHDN and CDR2 FVKESK. This CDR3 region has 15 residues. CDR3 sequence: CASSQLPGDRETQYF. Written as DNA, the CDR3 is TGTGCCAGCAGCCAACTTCCAGGGGACCGAGAGACCCAGTACTTC.

This chain connects TRBV11-2 to TRBJ2-1; TRBD1 matches at 7 bases. The CDR3 runs 16 residues. V trimming: 4 bases; J trimming: 3 bases; junction bases outside the gene matches: 9. Germline V CDR1 and CDR2: SGHAT, FQNNGV. CDR3: CASSSAGTVLYNEQFF. DNA for the CDR3: TGTGCCAGCAGCTCCGCTGGGACAGTACTCTACAATGAGCAGTTCTTC.

The chain couples TRBV7-6 to TRBJ2-3, with 10 bases lining up with TRBD2. This CDR3 has 16 residues. Trimming cost V 5 bases and J 4 bases; bases outside gene matches: 9. Germline-derived CDR1 and CDR2 are SGHVS and FNYEAQ. The CDR3 nucleotides are TGTGCCAGCAGCACCGCTAGCGGGAGTATCTCAGATACGCAGTATTTT. It encodes CASSTASGSISDTQYF.

This chain joins TRBV13 and TRBJ2-7; TRBD1 aligns across 9 bases. With 5 bases clipped from V and 2 bases from J, the junction kept 7 bases outside the gene matches. The CDR3 contains 15 residues. Looked up from germline, CDR1 is PRHDT and CDR2 is FYEKMQ (reference sequence). CDR3 sequence reads: CASSQTGGDTYEQYF. The DNA of the CDR3 is TGTGCCAGCAGCCAGACAGGGGGGGACACCTACGAGCAGTACTTC.

This clonotype showed up just a few times. This chain uses TRBV7-3 with TRBJ2-3, with 7 bases that match TRBD1. Trimming cost V 4 bases and J 2 bases; bases outside gene matches: 3. Germline V gene lookup returns CDR1 SGHTA and CDR2 FQGTGA. The CDR3 is made up of 14 amino acids. CDR3 sequence reads: CASSSGQFTDTQYF. CDR3 DNA: TGTGCCAGCAGCTCGGGACAGTTCACAGATACGCAGTATTTT.

The chain recombines TRBV20-1 with TRBJ2-2; 10 nucleotides line up with TRBD1. This CDR3 contains 15 residues. The germline V gene has CDR1 DFQATT and CDR2 SNEGSKA (reference sequence). V gave up 5 bases and J gave up 5 bases; unmatched junction bases: 8. CDR3 coding DNA: TGCAGTGCTGAAGACCCGGGACAGGGGACCGGGGAGCTGTTTTTT. Translated, it gives CSAEDPGQGTGELFF.

This clonotype was picked up a small number of times. V gene TRBV5-1 combines with J gene TRBJ1-6; D remains unclear. Trimming pared 4 bases from V and 10 bases from J, leaving 18 bases between. This CDR3 region has 15 residues. CDR1 is SGHRS, CDR2 YFSETQ, per germline. The CDR3 sequence: CASSLRTTSESPLHF. In DNA form, the CDR3 reads TGCGCCAGCAGCCTAAGGACCACGTCGGAATCACCCCTCCACTTT.

This clonotype has a count of ten or more. V usage is TRBV7-3 and J usage is TRBJ2-3, with a weak D call TRBD1 (6 bases). Trimming removed 5 bases at V and 2 bases at J, with 17 bases between. CDR1 and CDR2 from the germline V gene are SGHTA and FQGTGA. This CDR3 region has 16 residues. In DNA, the CDR3 is TGTGCCAGCAGCATTCAGGGACGGACAGACACAGATACGCAGTATTTT. Protein sequence: CASSIQGRTDTDTQYF.

This clonotype has just a few counts. V gene TRBV7-9 combines with J gene TRBJ2-1; TRBD1 aligns across 11 bases. Per the germline V gene, CDR1 is SEHNR and CDR2 is FQNEAQ (reference sequence). The CDR3 is 16 residues long. V shed 5 bases and J 7 bases; nucleotides not matched to a gene: 10. Here the CDR3 reads CASSPTWTGGGNEQFF. The CDR3 coding sequence is TGTGCCAGCAGCCCCACATGGACAGGGGGCGGGAATGAGCAGTTCTTC.

There are a few counts of this clonotype. This CDR3 reads CSATSNYGYTF. Written as DNA, the CDR3 is TGCAGTGCCACCTCTAACTATGGCTACACCTTC. The genes are TRBV20-1 and TRBJ1-2, with D hard to call. V dropped 6 bases and J dropped 0 bases, with 5 bases sitting between them. Germline V lookup: CDR1 DFQATT, CDR2 SNEGSKA (reference sequence). This CDR3 is 11 amino acids long.

This clonotype was picked up many times. The chain carries TRBV7-7 and TRBJ2-7; TRBD2 aligns across 7 bases. The V gene's germline CDR1 is SSHAT and CDR2 FNYEAQ (reference sequence). The CDR3 runs 13 residues. Trimming cost V 8 bases and J 6 bases; bases outside gene matches: 10. This CDR3 reads CASSPGTTSEQYF. The DNA for the CDR3 is TGTGCCAGCTCGCCAGGGACTACCAGCGAGCAGTACTTC.

Only one count was recorded for this clonotype. The chain uses TRBV7-8 and TRBJ2-7; tentatively, D is TRBD2 (6 bases). V lost 5 bases, J lost 4 bases, and 21 bases lay in between. CDR3 length equals 16 residues. The germline V gene encodes CDR1 SGHVS and CDR2 FQNEAQ. The DNA for the CDR3 is TGTGCCAGCAGCCCCCGCCGACTGGGGGGTCGGTACGAGCAGTACTTC. Translated, it gives CASSPRRLGGRYEQYF.

The chain couples TRBV3-1 to TRBJ2-2; TRBD2 matches 8 bases. CDR1 and CDR2 (germline): LGHDT, YNNKEL (reference sequence). The CDR3 extends over 14 amino acids. J lost 8 bases, V lost 4 bases, and 6 bases had no gene match. CDR3 sequence reads: CASSPGLVRGELFF. The CDR3 nucleotides read TGTGCCAGCAGCCCGGGACTAGTACGAGGGGAGCTGTTTTTT. Using reference TRBV3-1 and TRBJ2-2 for the parts outside the CDR3, the full variable domain is DTAVSQTPKYLVTQMGNDKSIKCEQNLGHDTMYWYKQDSKKFLKIMFSYNNKELIINETVPNRFSPKSPDKAHLNLHINSLELGDSAVYFCASSPGLVRGELFFGEGSRLTVL.

The chain has TRBV11-2 and TRBJ2-3; D not resolved. V lost 1 base and J lost 6, with 11 bases in between. The CDR3 sequence is 14 residues long. CDR1 is SGHAT and CDR2 is FQNNGV in the germline V gene. CDR3 sequence (DNA): TGTGCCAGCAGCTTAGGTTTCCCTCCGGATACGCAGTATTTT. Its protein is CASSLGFPPDTQYF.

There are a few counts of this clonotype. The chain has TRBV14 and TRBJ1-2; D call uncertain. V was pared by 3 bases and J by 3 bases, with 8 bases between. Germline V gene lookup returns CDR1 SGHDN and CDR2 FVKESK. There are 13 residues in the CDR3. CDR3 amino acids: CASSHGYYYGYTF. In DNA, the CDR3 is TGTGCCAGCAGCCACGGGTACTACTATGGCTACACCTTC. Full variable domain (outside the CDR3, taken from reference TRBV14 and TRBJ1-2): EAGVTQFPSHSVIEKGQTVTLRCDPISGHDNLYWYRRVMGKEIKFLLHFVKESKQDESGMPNNRFLAERTGGTYSTLKVQPAELEDSGVYFCASSHGYYYGYTFGSGTRLTVV.

This clonotype was found a few times. This chain joins TRBV11-2 and TRBJ1-5; 7 bases fit TRBD1. The CDR3 length is 15 residues. Losses at the gene ends were 2 bases for V and 3 bases for J; bases not matched to a gene: 4. Germline CDR1 reads SGHAT; CDR2 reads FQNNGV. The CDR3 region is CASSLREGANQPQHF. The CDR3 coding sequence is TGTGCCAGCAGCTTACGCGAGGGGGCCAATCAGCCCCAGCATTTT. The variable domain in full, completed from reference TRBV11-2 and TRBJ1-5, reads EAGVAQSPRYKIIEKRQSVAFWCNPISGHATLYWYQQILGQGPKLLIQFQNNGVVDDSQLPKDRFSAERLKGVDSTLKIQPAKLEDSAVYLCASSLREGANQPQHFGDGTRLSIL.

This clonotype turned up a few times. CDR3 sequence (DNA): TGTGCCAGCACGAGCTCCTACAATGAGCAGTTCTTC. This encodes CASTSSYNEQFF. J is TRBJ2-1 and V is TRBV6-2 or TRBV6-3; unclear D gene. Germline loops: CDR1 MNHEY, CDR2 SVGEGT. With 7 bases removed from V and 0 bases from J, the gap between germline ends came to 4 bases. CDR3 length equals 12 residues.

In the case of this clonotype: One junction end does not reproduce the germline sequence, and a read error may be involved. The chain uses TRBV6-4 and TRBJ1-2; 8 positions match TRBD1. The CDR3 length is 13 residues. In germline, CDR1 is MRHNA, CDR2 SNTAGT. CDR3 DNA: TGTGCCAGCAGCGCACAGGGGGAGGGTGGCTGCACCTTC. This encodes CASSAQGEGGCTF.

The chain combines TRBV11-2 with TRBJ2-1; D is undetermined. V was cut by 2 bases and J by 5 bases, with 10 bases left in between. CDR3 length: 14 amino acids. CDR1 SGHAT and CDR2 FQNNGV come from the germline V gene. The CDR3 DNA sequence: TGTGCCAGCAGCTTATACAACTGGAACAATGAGCAGTTCTTC. Translation gives CASSLYNWNNEQFF.

The table lists this clonotype with a few counts. This chain joins TRBV12-3 or TRBV12-4 and TRBJ2-2; no reliable D call. Trimming shortened V by 5 bases and J by 7 bases, and 8 bases separated the two germline ends. The CDR3 extends over 12 amino acids. CDR3 sequence (DNA): TGTGCCAGCAGTCCCGTTGGCGGGGAGCTGTTTTTT. Translating gives CASSPVGGELFF.

This clonotype has more than one count but fewer than ten. This chain uses TRBV7-2 with TRBJ2-7; maybe TRBD2 (5 bases). This CDR3 has 14 amino acids. Germline V gene lookup returns CDR1 SGHTA and CDR2 FQGNSA. V lost 5 bases and J lost 3, with 14 bases in between. The chain's CDR3 is CASSATGRDYEQYF. CDR3 in DNA: TGTGCCAGCAGCGCGACCGGACGGGACTACGAGCAGTACTTC.

The rearrangement links TRBV2 to TRBJ2-7, with a weak D call TRBD1 (6 bases). This CDR3 is built from 12 residues. V was clipped by 11 bases and J by 0 bases, with 11 bases between them. Germline values: CDR1 SNHLY, CDR2 FYNNEI. The CDR3 region is CASGASSYEQYF. In DNA, the CDR3 is TGTGCCTCAGGGGCGAGCTCCTACGAGCAGTACTTC.

This clonotype was counted a few times. This chain uses TRBV7-2 with TRBJ2-5, with TRBD2 matching over 8 bases. V dropped 4 bases and J dropped 1; count of bases not matched to a gene: 5. The CDR3 is 15 amino acids. Germline CDR1 and CDR2: SGHTA and FQGNSA. Here the CDR3 DNA reads TGTGCCAGCAGCTGGGTGAGCGGGGGCCAAGAGACCCAGTACTTC. This translates into CASSWVSGGQETQYF.

This clonotype was detected only a few times. The chain employs TRBV7-8 and TRBJ1-2; 7 nucleotides align to TRBD1. J lost 4 bases, V lost 0 bases, and 8 bases had no gene match. Germline CDR1 is SGHVS and CDR2 is FQNEAQ. CDR3 length equals 16 residues. The CDR3: CASSLASGGQTYGYTF. CDR3 DNA: TGTGCCAGCAGCTTAGCGAGTGGGGGACAGACCTATGGCTACACCTTC.

This clonotype has just a few counts. The chain has TRBV7-2 and TRBJ1-1; D gene uncertain. Germline V gene data show CDR1 as SGHTA and CDR2 as FQGNSA. The CDR3 runs 13 residues. The V end lost 8 bases, the J end lost 6 bases, and 16 bases lay between the germline ends. CDR3 bases: TGTGCCAGCGCAAATAAGATCGTGGCTGAAGCTTTCTTT. It translates to CASANKIVAEAFF.

The V gene is TRBV27, the J gene TRBJ1-1; the D is unclear. CDR3 length: 14 amino acids. V was cut by 3 bases and J by 6 bases, with 14 bases left in between. Per the germline V gene, CDR1 is MNHEY and CDR2 is SMNVEV (reference sequence). CDR3 region: CASSFHRTGAEAFF. CDR3 sequence (DNA): TGTGCCAGCAGTTTTCACCGGACTGGTGCTGAAGCTTTCTTT.

This clonotype was seen more than once but under ten times. The chain recombines TRBV7-2 with TRBJ1-1; TRBD1 aligns across 7 bases. Germline V gene data show CDR1 as SGHTA and CDR2 as FQGNSA. This CDR3 spans 12 amino acids. Trimming at V came to 5 bases and at J to 10 bases, leaving 7 bases not matched to a gene. The CDR3 DNA follows: TGTGCCAGCAGCCATAGGGGGCGCGGAGCTTTCTTT. It codes for CASSHRGRGAFF. Looking up the rest from reference TRBV7-2 and TRBJ1-1 gives the full variable domain: GAGVSQSPSNKVTEKGKDVELRCDPISGHTALYWYRQSLGQGLEFLIYFQGNSAPDKSGLPSDRFSAERTGGSVSTLTIQRTQQEDSAVYLCASSHRGRGAFFGQGTRLTVV.

By share, this clonotype counts as medium-sized (0.01 to 0.1%). One end of the junction does not line up with germline, which may come from a read error. The V call is TRBV5-1, the J call TRBJ1-5; 8 bases align to TRBD1. Germline V lookup: CDR1 SGHRS, CDR2 YFSETQ. This CDR3 has 14 residues. The CDR3 loop reads CASSPGQGNQPQHF. The CDR3 DNA reads as TGTGCCAGCAGCCCGGGACAGGGCAATCAGCCCCAGCATTTT.